The 15 T cell receptor beta chains below all came from one sample that was sequenced in a study of T cell responses to AZD1222 COVID-19 vaccine. Generated by immunoSEQ multiplex PCR, the TCRdb table keeps only in-frame clones and is missing some. The sample carries 72,000 or so clones, under 95% recorded once. Specimen: peripheral blood, collected on day 0 of AZD1222 vaccination. The origin of the receptors is an adult in good health.

This clone appeared a few times. Here the CDR3 reads CSVLTPRDSLNTEAFF. The CDR3 coding sequence is TGCAGCGTTCTCACACCCCGGGACAGCTTGAACACTGAAGCTTTCTTT. The rearrangement links TRBV29-1 to TRBJ1-1; 7 bases align to TRBD1. V lost 5 bases and J lost 0; bases outside the gene matches: 12. CDR3 size: 16 residues. From germline, CDR1 is SQVTM and CDR2 ANQGSEA.

This chain connects TRBV7-9 to TRBJ2-1, with TRBD2 matching 7 bases. CDR3 length equals 15 residues. Germline V CDR1 and CDR2: SEHNR, FQNEAQ (reference sequence). Trimming at V came to 0 bases and at J to 8 bases, leaving 7 bases not matched to a gene. The CDR3 reads CASSLAPGLGHEQFF. The CDR3 DNA sequence: TGTGCCAGCAGCTTAGCGCCAGGACTAGGCCATGAGCAGTTCTTC.

This rearrangement joins TRBV7-3 to TRBJ1-5; unclear D gene. The CDR3 length is 13 residues. V lost 5 bases and J lost 3, with 8 bases in between. Germline CDR1 reads SGHTA; CDR2 reads FQGTGA. CDR3 DNA: TGTGCCAGCAGCCTTGAGCACAATCAGCCCCAGCATTTT. Protein product: CASSLEHNQPQHF.

V is TRBV6-6 and J is TRBJ2-1; 9 nucleotides line up with TRBD1. Per germline, CDR1 MNHNY and CDR2 SVGAGI (reference sequence). The CDR3 runs 14 residues. V lost 6 bases and J lost 5; bases outside the gene matches: 5. The CDR3 is CASRPGQGDNEQFF. Here the CDR3 DNA reads TGTGCCAGCAGGCCGGGACAGGGTGACAATGAGCAGTTCTTC.

The rearrangement joins TRBV6-5 to TRBJ1-6; D ambiguous. The germline gives CDR1 MNHEY, CDR2 SVGAGI. This CDR3 region has 12 residues. V shed 8 bases and J shed 12 bases, with 14 bases lying between them. The CDR3 loop is CASGQAWGPLHF. The CDR3 nucleotides are TGTGCCAGCGGGCAGGCTTGGGGACCCCTCCACTTT.

This clone was observed once. The V and J genes are TRBV5-1 and TRBJ1-4; 7 positions match TRBD1. Germline V gives CDR1 SGHRS, CDR2 YFSETQ. Unmatched junction bases numbered 4, after V lost 3 bases and J lost 2 bases. The CDR3 has 15 amino acids. DNA for the CDR3: TGCGCCAGCAGCTACAGGGGCGGTACTAATGAAAAACTGTTTTTT. Residues: CASSYRGGTNEKLFF.

The chain has TRBV7-2 and TRBJ1-5; no clear D gene. The germline V and J ends were trimmed by 5 bases and 6 bases, with 17 bases remaining between them. The germline CDR1 and CDR2 sequences are SGHTA and FQGNSA. The CDR3 runs 15 residues. The CDR3 protein is CASSPRAGPSQPQHF. CDR3 nucleotide sequence: TGTGCCAGCAGCCCTCGAGCAGGCCCAAGTCAGCCCCAGCATTTT.

This clone has only a few counts. In the same sample, other DNA sequences code for this CDR3. This chain uses TRBV5-1 with TRBJ1-2; no definite D call. Germline values: CDR1 SGHRS, CDR2 YFSETQ. The germline V and J ends were trimmed by 0 bases and 5 bases, with 2 bases remaining between them. This CDR3 contains 11 residues. CDR3 sequence reads: CASSLGYGYTF. CDR3 DNA: TGCGCCAGCAGCTTGGGATATGGCTACACCTTC. Full variable domain (rest looked up from reference TRBV5-1 and TRBJ1-2): KAGVTQTPRYLIKTRGQQVTLSCSPISGHRSVSWYQQTPGQGLQFLFEYFSETQRNKGNFPGRFSGRQFSNSRSEMNVSTLELGDSALYLCASSLGYGYTFGSGTRLTVV.

This clone was found once. The chain carries TRBV27 and TRBJ1-4; D is possibly TRBD1 (6 bases). This CDR3 region has 13 residues. Germline CDR1 reads MNHEY; CDR2 reads SMNVEV (reference sequence). The V end was cut by 2 bases, the J end by 10 bases, with 11 bases between. This CDR3 reads CASSLSLGGKLFF. CDR3 nucleotide sequence: TGTGCCAGCAGTTTAAGTTTAGGGGGAAAACTGTTTTTT. Supplemented by reference TRBV27 and TRBJ1-4, the full variable domain reads EAQVTQNPRYLITVTGKKLTVTCSQNMNHEYMSWYRQDPGLGLRQIYYSMNVEVTDKGDVPEGYKVSRKEKRNFPLILESPSPNQTSLYFCASSLSLGGKLFFGSGTQLSVL.

The chain employs TRBV13 and TRBJ2-1; D is ambiguous. The CDR3 sequence is 14 residues long. Germline-derived CDR1 and CDR2 are PRHDT and FYEKMQ (reference sequence). The germline V and J ends were trimmed by 5 bases and 7 bases, with 15 bases remaining between them. CDR3 bases: TGTGCCAGCAGCCTAACGGGTCGCGAAAATGAGCAGTTCTTC. Its translation: CASSLTGRENEQFF.

The rearrangement joins TRBV5-8 to TRBJ1-1; D is ambiguous. This CDR3 has 15 residues. The germline V gene has CDR1 SGHTS and CDR2 YDEGEE. V gave up 2 bases and J gave up 0 bases, with 11 bases separating them. CDR3 amino acids: CASSFFRSMNTEAFF. The CDR3 region has the DNA TGTGCCAGCAGCTTTTTTCGGAGTATGAACACTGAAGCTTTCTTT.

This clone was seen more than once but under ten times. V and J are TRBV3-1 (or the pseudogene TRBV3-2) and TRBJ2-1; 7 bases line up with TRBD1. The CDR3 runs to 12 residues. J was trimmed by 8 bases and V by 3 bases; bases with no gene match: 1. Per germline, CDR1 LGHDT and CDR2 YNNKEL (reference sequence). CDR3 loop: CASSQQGDEQFF. The DNA for the CDR3 is TGTGCCAGCAGCCAGCAGGGGGATGAGCAGTTCTTC.

The chain recombines TRBV30 with TRBJ2-1; possible D gene TRBD1, 6 bases. Trimming shortened V by 8 bases and J by 9 bases, and 17 bases separated the two germline ends. Germline values: CDR1 GTSNPN, CDR2 SVGIG (reference sequence). This CDR3 is 12 amino acids long. The CDR3 nucleotides read TGTGCCAGCTGGACAGCTGCGGGTGAGCAGTTCTTC. Amino acid sequence: CASWTAAGEQFF.

J is TRBJ2-2 and V is TRBV7-2, with a tentative D call TRBD2 (5 bases). V lost 11 bases to trimming and J lost 8 bases, with 6 bases between them. The CDR3 totals 9 residues. From germline, CDR1 is SGHTA and CDR2 FQGNSA. The DNA for the CDR3 is TGTGCCCCGGGGGGGGAGCTGTTTTTT. It encodes CAPGGELFF.

This clone was seen only once. The chain joins TRBV11-2 to TRBJ2-1; D ambiguous. There are 15 residues in the CDR3. Germline CDR1 SGHAT, CDR2 FQNNGV. The V gene lost 1 base and the J gene lost 7 bases, with 14 bases spanning the gap. The CDR3 sequence: CASSLGVGKLNEQFF. The CDR3 DNA reads TGTGCCAGCAGCTTAGGCGTGGGGAAGCTAAATGAGCAGTTCTTC. Full variable domain (outside the CDR3, taken from reference TRBV11-2 and TRBJ2-1): EAGVAQSPRYKIIEKRQSVAFWCNPISGHATLYWYQQILGQGPKLLIQFQNNGVVDDSQLPKDRFSAERLKGVDSTLKIQPAKLEDSAVYLCASSLGVGKLNEQFFGPGTRLTVL.